The clone carrying this TCR beta chain was seen at least ten times. What it binds is unknown. Uncontrolled infection, other autoimmune disease, pregnancy or lactation disqualified patients from enrolment. Researchers took RNA transcripts and amplified the TCR beta CDR3 regions from them. Initially, a first-round RT-PCR of the TCR CDR3 employed the HTBI primer set. TCRdb re-derived calls from the multiplex PCR reads in MiXCR, one entry per CDR3 protein. The table shows 400,000 to 600,000 distinct CDR3 sequences, with less than 25% occurring only once. This CDR3 has 13 amino acids. V shed 2 bases, J shed 5 bases, and the junction held 5 bases outside the gene matches. In germline, CDR1 is SQVTM, CDR2 ANQGSEA. These data originate in a study of T cells in Graves' hyperthyroidism and ophthalmopathy. On the study more broadly: The initial diagnosis was the point when peripheral blood was collected, ahead of any treatment. General observations from the study: Among clonotypes expanded in thyroid above 0.001, most were also found in blood.

The receptor comes from a man younger than 35 with Graves' hyperthyroidism. Material for sequencing was blood. The V gene is TRBV29-1, the J gene TRBJ2-7; 8 nucleotides match TRBD1. CDR3 amino acids: CSVETQGVNEQYF. The CDR3 DNA reads TGCAGCGTTGAAACACAGGGGGTCAACGAGCAGTACTTC.